The 22 T cell receptor beta chains below come from one sample, sequenced in a study of high-grade serous ovarian cancer treatment subgroups. Tumor tissue was taken before any definitive surgery or chemotherapy was given. The method was immunoSEQ multiplex PCR; TCRdb's version includes in-frame clones alone and lacks a portion of them. The profile shows around 7,700 clones, about two thirds of them singletons. Sequencing was performed on tumor tissue. The receptors come from a human donor with high-grade serous ovarian cancer.

This sequence joins TRBV27 and TRBJ2-1; 11 nucleotides match TRBD2. Per germline, CDR1 MNHEY and CDR2 SMNVEV (reference sequence). The CDR3 extends over 16 amino acids. Unmatched junction bases numbered 8, after V lost 4 bases and J lost 6 bases. The DNA for the CDR3 is TGTGCCAGCAGTTCAACATGGCTAGCGGGAGGCAATGAGCAGTTCTTC. It yields the protein CASSSTWLAGGNEQFF.

This chain joins TRBV10-3 and TRBJ2-7; unclear D gene. Germline CDR1 is ENHRY and CDR2 is SYGVKD. The CDR3 is 15 residues long. Trimming removed 3 bases at V and 2 bases at J, with 14 bases between. The CDR3 is CAISENHRRAYEQYF. CDR3 DNA: TGTGCCATCAGTGAAAACCATCGACGCGCCTACGAGCAGTACTTC.

The chain combines TRBV6-1 with TRBJ2-2; maybe TRBD2 (6 bases). V shed 6 bases and J shed 0 bases, with 11 bases lying between them. This CDR3 region has 15 residues. Germline loops: CDR1 MNHNS, CDR2 SASEGT. The CDR3 is CASRSGLSNTGELFF. CDR3 DNA sequence: TGTGCCAGCAGATCGGGACTTTCGAACACCGGGGAGCTGTTTTTT.

V usage is TRBV5-1 and J usage is TRBJ2-5; maybe TRBD2 (6 bases). Germline V CDR1 and CDR2: SGHRS, YFSETQ. CDR3 length: 13 residues. Trimming left V 4 bases short and J 5 bases short, with 12 bases between. The CDR3 protein is CASSPGTQETQYF. The CDR3 bases are TGCGCCAGCAGCCCCGGGACTCAGGAGACCCAGTACTTC. Full variable domain (remainder filled in from reference TRBV5-1 and TRBJ2-5): KAGVTQTPRYLIKTRGQQVTLSCSPISGHRSVSWYQQTPGQGLQFLFEYFSETQRNKGNFPGRFSGRQFSNSRSEMNVSTLELGDSALYLCASSPGTQETQYFGPGTRLLVL.

The chain recombines TRBV27 with TRBJ2-7, with D perhaps matching TRBD2 (6 bases). Trimming left V 6 bases short and J 0 bases short, with 9 bases between. The CDR3 contains 13 residues. Germline V gives CDR1 MNHEY, CDR2 SMNVEV (reference sequence). The CDR3 nucleotides read TGTGCCAGCAGCTCGGGACTCTCCTACGAGCAGTACTTC. This codes for CASSSGLSYEQYF.

This clone was counted a single time. The gene calls are TRBV9 and TRBJ1-2; the match to TRBD1 covers 8 bases. This CDR3 region has 17 residues. J lost 1 base, V lost 1 base, and 9 bases had no gene match. Germline V gives CDR1 SGDLS, CDR2 YYNGEE. CDR3 coding DNA: TGTGCCAGCAGCGTACGCTCCTCGGGACAGGTTAACTATGGCTACACCTTC. It translates to CASSVRSSGQVNYGYTF.

The chain couples TRBV11-3 to TRBJ1-1, with D uncertain. This CDR3 region has 14 residues. Deletions cut 5 bases from V and 1 base from J, with 11 bases between. The germline V gene encodes CDR1 SGHNT and CDR2 YENEEA. The CDR3 sequence: CASSGPVRNTEAFF. The CDR3 DNA sequence: TGTGCCAGCAGCGGCCCGGTACGGAACACTGAAGCTTTCTTT. The complete variable domain, with remaining parts taken from reference TRBV11-3 and TRBJ1-1, reads EAGVVQSPRYKIIEKKQPVAFWCNPISGHNTLYWYLQNLGQGPELLIRYENEEAVDDSQLPKDRFSAERLKGVDSTLKIQPAELGDSAVYLCASSGPVRNTEAFFGQGTRLTVV.

This sequence joins TRBV4-2 and TRBJ1-2; 12 bases align to TRBD1. CDR3 length equals 17 residues. V was pared by 0 bases and J by 2 bases, with 4 bases of the junction left unmatched. Germline CDR1 and CDR2: LGHNA and YNFKEQ. Here the CDR3 reads CASSQEGTGGPNYGYTF. The CDR3 DNA reads as TGTGCCAGCAGCCAAGAAGGGACAGGGGGCCCCAACTATGGCTACACCTTC.

The chain recombines TRBV4-3 with TRBJ2-5, with no clear D. Trimming removed 0 bases at V and 1 base at J, with 6 bases between. Germline loops: CDR1 LGHNA, CDR2 YSLEER. The length of the CDR3 is 14 residues. The CDR3 DNA sequence: TGCGCCAGCAGCCAAGAGGACCTCCAAGAGACCCAGTACTTC. Protein: CASSQEDLQETQYF.

This clone has more than one count but fewer than ten. The chain recombines TRBV5-4 with TRBJ2-7; no reliable D call. The CDR3 covers 13 residues. CDR1 SGHNT and CDR2 YYREEE come from the germline V gene (reference sequence). The V end was cut by 4 bases, the J end by 3 bases, with 11 bases between. The CDR3 loop is CASSLPTSYEQYF. The DNA of the CDR3 is TGTGCCAGCAGCCTACCGACCAGCTACGAGCAGTACTTC. Full variable domain (rest looked up from reference TRBV5-4 and TRBJ2-7): ETGVTQSPTHLIKTRGQQVTLRCSSQSGHNTVSWYQQALGQGPQFIFQYYREEENGRGNFPPRFSGLQFPNYSSELNVNALELDDSALYLCASSLPTSYEQYFGPGTRLTVT.

V usage is TRBV7-2 and J usage is TRBJ2-7, with 9 bases aligning to TRBD2. V dropped 8 bases and J dropped 0; count of bases not matched to a gene: 5. The CDR3 has 14 amino acids. CDR1 and CDR2 (germline): SGHTA, FQGNSA. CDR3 sequence (DNA): TGTGCCAGCCACATAGCGGGAGTCTCCTACGAGCAGTACTTC. This codes for CASHIAGVSYEQYF.

The chain joins TRBV19 to TRBJ1-1; no reliable D call. With 1 base removed from V and 6 bases from J, the gap between germline ends came to 3 bases. Germline V gene lookup returns CDR1 LNHDA and CDR2 SQIVND (reference sequence). This CDR3 is built from 11 residues. The DNA of the CDR3 is TGTGCCAGTAGTATAGGGTCTGAAGCTTTCTTT. Translating gives CASSIGSEAFF.

This chain joins TRBV19 and TRBJ1-5, with D unclear. Germline-derived CDR1 and CDR2 are LNHDA and SQIVND (reference sequence). The CDR3 totals 13 residues. V gave up 4 bases and J gave up 4 bases, with 8 bases separating them. CDR3 protein: CASSSTANQPQHF. The CDR3, as DNA: TGTGCCAGTAGTAGTACAGCTAATCAGCCCCAGCATTTT.

The chain links TRBV11-2 to TRBJ1-5; weak D call: TRBD1 (6 bases). Germline lookup yields CDR1 SGHAT and CDR2 FQNNGV. The CDR3 length is 15 residues. V was clipped by 5 bases and J by 7 bases, with 18 bases between them. CDR3 sequence: CASSPDRTSYQPQHF. The DNA for the CDR3 is TGTGCCAGCAGCCCAGACAGGACGTCGTACCAGCCCCAGCATTTT.

The chain couples TRBV7-2 to TRBJ2-7; D may match TRBD1 or TRBD2 (5 bases each). The V and J ends lost 4 bases and 1 base respectively, with 14 bases between them. CDR1 SGHTA and CDR2 FQGNSA come from the germline V gene. This CDR3 region has 15 residues. In DNA, the CDR3 is TGTGCCAGCAGCTCCTTCGAGGGGAGTTCCTACGAGCAGTACTTC. Its protein product is CASSSFEGSSYEQYF.

The chain combines TRBV5-1 with TRBJ1-2; no firm D call. The ends were cut back, 0 bases at V and 8 bases at J, with 14 bases in the middle. The V gene's germline CDR1 is SGHRS and CDR2 YFSETQ. There are 14 residues in the CDR3. CDR3 in DNA: TGCGCCAGCAGCTTGGAACGGGGAATAGAGGGCTACACCTTC. This encodes CASSLERGIEGYTF.

V gene TRBV11-2 combines with J gene TRBJ1-1; 9 bases agree with TRBD1. Germline V CDR1 and CDR2: SGHAT, FQNNGV. The CDR3 contains 15 residues. V gave up 3 bases and J gave up 1 base; unmatched junction bases: 3. The CDR3 loop is CASSFQTGGNTEAFF. In nucleotides, the CDR3 is TGTGCCAGCAGCTTTCAGACAGGGGGGAACACTGAAGCTTTCTTT.

V and J are TRBV11-3 and TRBJ2-7; 8 bases are shared with TRBD2. Germline CDR1 and CDR2: SGHNT and YENEEA. J was trimmed by 0 bases and V by 3 bases; bases with no gene match: 4. The CDR3 spans 15 residues. The CDR3 nucleotides read TGTGCCAGCAGCTTTGGTAGCGGGACCTCCTACGAGCAGTACTTC. It yields the protein CASSFGSGTSYEQYF. The entire variable domain, with the rest obtained from reference TRBV11-3 and TRBJ2-7, is as follows: EAGVVQSPRYKIIEKKQPVAFWCNPISGHNTLYWYLQNLGQGPELLIRYENEEAVDDSQLPKDRFSAERLKGVDSTLKIQPAELGDSAVYLCASSFGSGTSYEQYFGPGTRLTVT.

Only a few counts were recorded for this clone. The V gene is TRBV13, the J gene TRBJ2-6; the D is unclear. Trimming cost V 0 bases and J 0 bases, with 9 bases left between them. Germline V gene data show CDR1 as PRHDT and CDR2 as FYEKMQ (reference sequence). This CDR3 comprises 17 residues. The chain's CDR3 is CASSLGSGYSGANVLTF. The CDR3 DNA sequence: TGTGCCAGCAGCTTAGGTTCGGGCTACTCTGGGGCCAACGTCCTGACTTTC. Full variable domain (rest looked up from reference TRBV13 and TRBJ2-6): AAGVIQSPRHLIKEKRETATLKCYPIPRHDTVYWYQQGPGQDPQFLISFYEKMQSDKGSIPDRFSAQQFSDYHSELNMSSLELGDSALYFCASSLGSGYSGANVLTFGAGSRLTVL.

The V and J genes are TRBV6-6 and TRBJ1-1, with TRBD1 matching 8 bases. The germline gives CDR1 MNHNY, CDR2 SVGAGI (reference sequence). The CDR3 has 15 residues. V shed 4 bases, J shed 3 bases, and the junction held 7 bases outside the gene matches. CDR3 amino acids: CASSFTTGEDTEAFF. As DNA, the CDR3 is TGTGCCAGCAGTTTCACGACAGGGGAGGACACTGAAGCTTTCTTT.

This sequence joins TRBV18 and TRBJ2-5, with TRBD2 matching over 11 bases. There are 16 residues in the CDR3. CDR1 and CDR2 from the germline V gene are KGHSH and LQKENI. After removal of 2 bases from V and 4 bases from J, the junction contained 6 bases not matched to a gene. CDR3 nucleotides: TGTGCCAGCTCACCAGGGAGGCTAGCGGGAGGAGAGACCCAGTACTTC. It codes for CASSPGRLAGGETQYF. The variable domain in full, with the rest retrieved from reference TRBV18 and TRBJ2-5, is NAGVMQNPRHLVRRRGQEARLRCSPMKGHSHVYWYRQLPEEGLKFMVYLQKENIIDESGMPKERFSAEFPKEGPSILRIQQVVRGDSAAYFCASSPGRLAGGETQYFGPGTRLLVL.

The chain recombines TRBV6-5 with TRBJ2-3; no clear D. The CDR3 sequence is 15 residues long. Germline V CDR1 and CDR2: MNHEY, SVGAGI. Deletions cut 2 bases from V and 2 bases from J, with 11 bases between. The CDR3 sequence is CASSYRMAYTDTQYF. For the CDR3, the DNA is TGTGCCAGCAGTTACCGAATGGCCTACACAGATACGCAGTATTTT.